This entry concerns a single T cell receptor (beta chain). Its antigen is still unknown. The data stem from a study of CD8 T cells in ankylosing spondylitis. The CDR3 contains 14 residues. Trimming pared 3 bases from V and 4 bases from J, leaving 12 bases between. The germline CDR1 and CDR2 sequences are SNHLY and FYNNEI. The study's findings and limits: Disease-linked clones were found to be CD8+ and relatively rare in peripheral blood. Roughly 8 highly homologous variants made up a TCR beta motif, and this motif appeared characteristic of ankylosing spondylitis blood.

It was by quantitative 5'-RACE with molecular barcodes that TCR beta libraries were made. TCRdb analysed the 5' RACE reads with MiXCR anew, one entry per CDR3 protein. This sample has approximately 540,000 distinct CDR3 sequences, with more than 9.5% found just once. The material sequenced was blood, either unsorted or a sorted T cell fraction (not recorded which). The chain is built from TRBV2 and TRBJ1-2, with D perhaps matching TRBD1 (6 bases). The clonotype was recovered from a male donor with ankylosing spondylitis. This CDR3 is CASSEGALGYGYTF. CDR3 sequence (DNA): TGTGCCAGCAGTGAGGGGGCATTGGGCTATGGCTACACCTTC. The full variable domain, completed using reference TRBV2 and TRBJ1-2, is EPEVTQTPSHQVTQMGQEVILRCVPISNHLYFYWYRQILGQKVEFLVSFYNNEISEKSEIFDDQFSVERPDGSNFTLKIRSTKLEDSAMYFCASSEGALGYGYTFGSGTRLTVV.